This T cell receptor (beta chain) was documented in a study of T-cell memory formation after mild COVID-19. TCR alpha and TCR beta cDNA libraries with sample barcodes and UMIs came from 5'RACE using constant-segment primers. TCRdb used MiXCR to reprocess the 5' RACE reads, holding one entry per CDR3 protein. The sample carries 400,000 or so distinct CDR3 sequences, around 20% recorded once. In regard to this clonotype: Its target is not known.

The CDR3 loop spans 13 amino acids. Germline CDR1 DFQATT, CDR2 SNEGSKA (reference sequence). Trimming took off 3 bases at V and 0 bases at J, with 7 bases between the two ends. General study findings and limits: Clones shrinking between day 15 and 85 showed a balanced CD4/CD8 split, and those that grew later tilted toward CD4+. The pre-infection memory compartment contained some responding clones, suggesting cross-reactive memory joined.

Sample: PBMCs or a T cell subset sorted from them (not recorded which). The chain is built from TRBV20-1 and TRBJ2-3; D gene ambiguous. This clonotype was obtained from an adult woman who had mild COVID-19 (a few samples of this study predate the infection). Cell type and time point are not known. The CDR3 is CSARSISTDTQYF. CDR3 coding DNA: TGCAGTGCTAGGTCGATTAGCACAGATACGCAGTATTTT.